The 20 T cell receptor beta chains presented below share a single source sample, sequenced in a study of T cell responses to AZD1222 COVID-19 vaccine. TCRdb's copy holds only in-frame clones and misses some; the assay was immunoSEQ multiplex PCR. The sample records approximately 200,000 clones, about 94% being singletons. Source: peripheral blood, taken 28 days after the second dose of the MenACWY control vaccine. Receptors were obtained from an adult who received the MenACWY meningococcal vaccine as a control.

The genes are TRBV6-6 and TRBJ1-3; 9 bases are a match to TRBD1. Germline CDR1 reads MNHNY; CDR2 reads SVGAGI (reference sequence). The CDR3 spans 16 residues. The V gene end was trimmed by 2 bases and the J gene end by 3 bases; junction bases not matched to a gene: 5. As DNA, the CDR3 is TGTGCCAGCAGTTACGGCGGGACAGGGTATGGAAACACCATATATTTT. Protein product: CASSYGGTGYGNTIYF.

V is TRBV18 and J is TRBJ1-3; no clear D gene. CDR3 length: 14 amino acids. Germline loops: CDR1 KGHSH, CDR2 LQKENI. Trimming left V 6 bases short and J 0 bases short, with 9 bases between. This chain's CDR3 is CASSAYSSGNTIYF. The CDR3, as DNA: TGTGCCAGCTCGGCTTACTCCTCTGGAAACACCATATATTTT.

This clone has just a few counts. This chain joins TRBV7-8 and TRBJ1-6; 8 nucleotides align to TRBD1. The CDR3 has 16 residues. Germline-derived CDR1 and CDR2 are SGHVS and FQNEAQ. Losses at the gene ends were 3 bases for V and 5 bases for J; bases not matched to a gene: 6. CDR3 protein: CASSFTDRGNNSPLHF. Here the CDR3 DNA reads TGTGCCAGCAGCTTCACCGACAGGGGTAATAATTCACCCCTCCACTTT.

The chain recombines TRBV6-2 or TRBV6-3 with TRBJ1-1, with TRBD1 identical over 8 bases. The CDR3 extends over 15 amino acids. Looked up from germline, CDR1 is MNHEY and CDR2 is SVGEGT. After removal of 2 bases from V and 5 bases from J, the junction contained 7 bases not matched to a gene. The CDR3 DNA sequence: TGTGCCAGCAGTTACATCCCGGACAGGGCGACTGAAGCTTTCTTT. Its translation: CASSYIPDRATEAFF.

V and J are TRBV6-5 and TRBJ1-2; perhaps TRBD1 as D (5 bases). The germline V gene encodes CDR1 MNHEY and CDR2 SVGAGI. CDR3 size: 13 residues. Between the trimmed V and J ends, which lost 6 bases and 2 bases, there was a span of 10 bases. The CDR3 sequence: CASSPRANYGYTF. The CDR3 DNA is TGTGCCAGCAGCCCCAGGGCGAACTATGGCTACACCTTC.

CDR3: CASRLDRGSNQPQHF. The CDR3 DNA is TGTGCCAGTAGGTTGGACAGGGGGAGCAATCAGCCCCAGCATTTT. This chain connects TRBV19 to TRBJ1-5; 10 bases line up with TRBD1. V dropped 6 bases and J dropped 1; count of bases not matched to a gene: 3. This CDR3 is built from 15 residues. The germline V gene encodes CDR1 LNHDA and CDR2 SQIVND (reference sequence).

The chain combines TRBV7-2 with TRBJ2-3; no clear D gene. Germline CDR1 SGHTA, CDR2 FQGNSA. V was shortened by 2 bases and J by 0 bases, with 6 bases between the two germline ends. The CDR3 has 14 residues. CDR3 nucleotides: TGTGCCAGCAGCTTAACCATTAGCACAGATACGCAGTATTTT. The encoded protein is CASSLTISTDTQYF. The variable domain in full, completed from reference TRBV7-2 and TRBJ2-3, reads GAGVSQSPSNKVTEKGKDVELRCDPISGHTALYWYRQSLGQGLEFLIYFQGNSAPDKSGLPSDRFSAERTGGSVSTLTIQRTQQEDSAVYLCASSLTISTDTQYFGPGTRLTVL.

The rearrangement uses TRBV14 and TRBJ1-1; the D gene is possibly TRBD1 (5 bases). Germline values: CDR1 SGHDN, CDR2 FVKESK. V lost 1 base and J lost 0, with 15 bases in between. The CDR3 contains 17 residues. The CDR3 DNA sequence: TGTGCCAGCAGCCAAGTGGGAGGGAGGGGCATGAACACTGAAGCTTTCTTT. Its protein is CASSQVGGRGMNTEAFF.

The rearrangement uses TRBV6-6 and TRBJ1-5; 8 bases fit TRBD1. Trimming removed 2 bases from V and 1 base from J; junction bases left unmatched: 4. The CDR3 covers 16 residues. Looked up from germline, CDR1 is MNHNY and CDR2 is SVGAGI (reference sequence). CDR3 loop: CASSYDRGGSNQPQHF. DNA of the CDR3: TGTGCCAGCAGTTACGACAGGGGAGGGAGCAATCAGCCCCAGCATTTT.

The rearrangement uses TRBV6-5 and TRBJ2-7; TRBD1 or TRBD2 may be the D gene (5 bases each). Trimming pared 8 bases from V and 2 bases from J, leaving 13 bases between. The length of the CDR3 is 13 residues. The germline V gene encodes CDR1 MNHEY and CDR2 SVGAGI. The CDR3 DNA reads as TGTGCCAGCCTCCGGGGCCCAGCCTACGAGCAGTACTTC. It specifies CASLRGPAYEQYF.

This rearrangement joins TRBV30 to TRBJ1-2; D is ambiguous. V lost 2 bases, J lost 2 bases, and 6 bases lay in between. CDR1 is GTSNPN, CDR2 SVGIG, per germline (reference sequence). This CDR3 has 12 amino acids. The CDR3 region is CAWSLENYGYTF. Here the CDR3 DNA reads TGTGCCTGGAGTCTGGAGAACTATGGCTACACCTTC.

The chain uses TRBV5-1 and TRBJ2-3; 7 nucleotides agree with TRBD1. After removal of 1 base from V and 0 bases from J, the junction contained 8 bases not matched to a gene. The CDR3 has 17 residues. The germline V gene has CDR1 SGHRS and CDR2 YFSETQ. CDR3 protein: CASSLTGQVASTDTQYF. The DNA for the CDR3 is TGCGCCAGCAGCTTGACCGGACAGGTCGCTAGCACAGATACGCAGTATTTT.

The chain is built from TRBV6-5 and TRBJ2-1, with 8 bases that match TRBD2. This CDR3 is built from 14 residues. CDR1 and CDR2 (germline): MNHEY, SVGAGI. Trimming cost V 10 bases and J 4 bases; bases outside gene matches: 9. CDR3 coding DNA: TGTGCCACTAAGGCGTTAGCGGGGTACAATGAGCAGTTCTTC. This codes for CATKALAGYNEQFF.

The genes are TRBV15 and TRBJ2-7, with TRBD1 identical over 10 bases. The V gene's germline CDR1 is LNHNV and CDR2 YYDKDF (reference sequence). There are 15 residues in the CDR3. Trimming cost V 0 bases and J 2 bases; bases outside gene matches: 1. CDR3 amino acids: CATSREGTGAYEQYF. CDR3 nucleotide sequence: TGTGCCACCAGCAGAGAGGGGACAGGGGCCTACGAGCAGTACTTC.

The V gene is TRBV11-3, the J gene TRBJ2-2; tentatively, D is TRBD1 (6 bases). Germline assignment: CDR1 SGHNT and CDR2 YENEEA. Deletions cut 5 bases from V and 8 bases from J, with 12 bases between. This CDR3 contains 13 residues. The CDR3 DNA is TGTGCCAGCAGCCGCAACAGGGCTGGGGAGCTGTTTTTT. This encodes CASSRNRAGELFF.

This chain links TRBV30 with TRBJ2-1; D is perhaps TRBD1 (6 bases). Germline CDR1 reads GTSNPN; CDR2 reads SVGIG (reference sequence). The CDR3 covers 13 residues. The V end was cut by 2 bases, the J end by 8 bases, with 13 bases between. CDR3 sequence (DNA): TGTGCCTGGAGTAGGCAACAGGGCGATGAGCAGTTCTTC. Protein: CAWSRQQGDEQFF.

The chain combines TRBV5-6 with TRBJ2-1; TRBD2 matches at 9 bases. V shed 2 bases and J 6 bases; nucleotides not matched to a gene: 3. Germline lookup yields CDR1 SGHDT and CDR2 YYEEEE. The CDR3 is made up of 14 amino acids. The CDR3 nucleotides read TGTGCCAGCAGCTTAGCGGGAGGTAGCAATGAGCAGTTCTTC. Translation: CASSLAGGSNEQFF. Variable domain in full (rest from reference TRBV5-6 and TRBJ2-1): DAGVTQSPTHLIKTRGQQVTLRCSPKSGHDTVSWYQQALGQGPQFIFQYYEEEERQRGNFPDRFSGHQFPNYSSELNVNALLLGDSALYLCASSLAGGSNEQFFGPGTRLTVL.

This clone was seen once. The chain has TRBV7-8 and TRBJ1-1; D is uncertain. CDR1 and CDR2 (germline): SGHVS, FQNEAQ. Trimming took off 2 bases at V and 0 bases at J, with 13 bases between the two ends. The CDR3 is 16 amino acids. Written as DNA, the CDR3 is TGTGCCAGCAGCTTACTCACGTGGTCCCTGAACACTGAAGCTTTCTTT. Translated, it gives CASSLLTWSLNTEAFF.

CDR3 coding DNA: TGTGCCAGCAGCTCGCCGACAGGGTACGGCTACACCTTC. This translates into CASSSPTGYGYTF. The chain recombines TRBV5-6 with TRBJ1-2, with 7 bases identical to TRBD1. V was pared by 3 bases and J by 8 bases, with 7 bases of the junction left unmatched. Germline V gene lookup returns CDR1 SGHDT and CDR2 YYEEEE. This CDR3 spans 13 amino acids.

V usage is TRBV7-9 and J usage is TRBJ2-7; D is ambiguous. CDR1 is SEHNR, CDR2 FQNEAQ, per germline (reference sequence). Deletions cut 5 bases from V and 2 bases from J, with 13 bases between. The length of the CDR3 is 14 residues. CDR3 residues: CASSPPGRPYEQYF. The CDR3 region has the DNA TGTGCCAGCAGCCCCCCCGGGCGCCCCTACGAGCAGTACTTC.